Listed here is a single TCR beta chain. This entry belongs to a study of T cell changes during pregnancy in multiple sclerosis. With 3 bases removed from V and 15 bases from J, the gap between germline ends came to 15 bases. The germline CDR1 and CDR2 sequences are MGHDK and SYGVNS. This CDR3 contains 12 residues. Generated by immunoSEQ multiplex PCR, the TCRdb table keeps only in-frame clones and is missing some. The data show approximately 80,000 clones, with about 91% seen just once and roughly 3.5% held by the top ten. The receptor was derived from a female donor in good health, serving as a control in a pregnancy study. Some clones in this sample may be carry-over from other donors' samples. The sample in question was PBMCs, obtained in the first trimester of pregnancy. This chain links TRBV25-1 with TRBJ2-1; possibly TRBD2 for D (6 bases). The CDR3 here is CASSDRELAMFF. CDR3 bases: TGTGCCAGCAGTGACCGGGAGTTAGCCATGTTCTTC.